This T cell receptor (beta chain) was recorded in a study of graft-versus-host responses after intestinal transplantation. Across the whole study: Every one of the recipients received anti-thymocyte globulin induction and afterwards took tacrolimus and steroids for three to four years. The study, taken as a whole, reports: Elevated graft-versus-host to host-versus-graft clonal ratios in allografts were recorded for patients with graft-donor T cell macrochimerism. Detected in recipient marrow were GvH clones, some of which were first observed in ileum or blood.

Assay: immunoSEQ multiplex PCR; the TCRdb copy retains only in-frame clones and omits some. The table records some 40,000 clones, under 90% of them present only once. CDR1 is MGHRA, CDR2 YSYEKL, per germline. Trimming took off 0 bases at V and 5 bases at J, with 5 bases between the two ends. There are 13 residues in the CDR3. Note on this clone: Its antigen is unidentified.

The genes are TRBV4-1 and TRBJ1-5; D not resolved. This specimen was PBMCs, taken just under 270 days after transplant. The TCR was taken from a human patient who received an intestinal transplant, so some T cells may come from the graft donor. CDR3 nucleotide sequence: TGCGCCAGCAGCCAAGACAGGTATCAGCCCCAGCATTTT. Its protein is CASSQDRYQPQHF.